This T cell receptor beta chain stems from a study of T cell responses to AZD1222 COVID-19 vaccine. This CDR3 is 14 amino acids long. Germline V gene lookup returns CDR1 SNHLY and CDR2 FYNNEI. Trimming pared 6 bases from V and 4 bases from J, leaving 15 bases between. Notes on this clone: Its antigen is undetermined.

The protocol was immunoSEQ multiplex PCR, while the TCRdb copy is restricted to in-frame clones and leaves out a portion. The table lists roughly 180,000 clones, approximately 90% of them singletons. Study-wide findings and caveats: Spike was spanned by vaccine-associated CD4 TCRs, with dominance at 160-218 and 743-854.

V usage is TRBV2 and J usage is TRBJ1-1; D is perhaps TRBD1 (5 bases). The origin of this receptor is an adult who received the AZD1222 COVID-19 vaccine. The sequencing used peripheral blood, collected 28 days after the second AZD1222 dose. CDR3 sequence (DNA): TGTGCCAGCAGACAGGATGGAGCGAGCACTGAAGCTTTCTTT. Residues: CASRQDGASTEAFF.